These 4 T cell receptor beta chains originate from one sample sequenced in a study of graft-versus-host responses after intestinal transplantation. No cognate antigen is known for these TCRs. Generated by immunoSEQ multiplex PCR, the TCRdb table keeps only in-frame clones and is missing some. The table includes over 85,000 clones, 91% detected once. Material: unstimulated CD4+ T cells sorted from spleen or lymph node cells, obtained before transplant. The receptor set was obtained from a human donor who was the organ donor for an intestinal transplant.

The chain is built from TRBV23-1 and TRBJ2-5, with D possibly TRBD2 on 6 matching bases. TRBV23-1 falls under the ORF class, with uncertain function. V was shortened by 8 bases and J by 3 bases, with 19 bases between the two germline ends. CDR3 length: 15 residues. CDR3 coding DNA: TGCGCCAGCGTCACCTACGCGGGGCAGAAAGAGACCCAGTACTTC. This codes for CASVTYAGQKETQYF.

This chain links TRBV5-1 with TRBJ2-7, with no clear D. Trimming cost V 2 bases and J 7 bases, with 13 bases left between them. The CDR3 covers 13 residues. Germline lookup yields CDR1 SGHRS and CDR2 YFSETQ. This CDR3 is CASSFIRSREQYF. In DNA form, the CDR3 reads TGCGCCAGCAGCTTTATCCGTAGTCGGGAGCAGTACTTC.

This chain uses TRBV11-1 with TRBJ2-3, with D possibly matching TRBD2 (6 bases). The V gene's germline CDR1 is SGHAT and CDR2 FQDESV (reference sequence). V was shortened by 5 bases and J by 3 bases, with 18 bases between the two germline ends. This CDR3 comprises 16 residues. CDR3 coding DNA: TGTGCCAGCAGCCACACGTCTAGCGTACCAACAGATACGCAGTATTTT. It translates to CASSHTSSVPTDTQYF.

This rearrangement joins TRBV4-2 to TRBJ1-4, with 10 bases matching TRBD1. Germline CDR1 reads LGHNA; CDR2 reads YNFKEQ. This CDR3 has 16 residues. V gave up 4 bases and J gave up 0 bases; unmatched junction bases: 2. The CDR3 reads CASSPGQGATNEKLFF. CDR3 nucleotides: TGTGCCAGCAGCCCCGGACAGGGGGCAACTAATGAAAAACTGTTTTTT.